One sample yielded the 8 T cell receptor beta chains listed below, sequenced in a study of shared clonotypes between healthy human individuals. Data came from immunoSEQ multiplex PCR; TCRdb stores just in-frame clones and leaves some out. The sample carries more than 1,200,000 clones, roughly 98.5% recorded once. The specimen sequenced was naive CD4+ T cells sorted from blood. Documented subset: CD45RA+ positively selected. The receptors stem from a young man in good health.

Remarks on this clone: This sample also contains other DNA sequences that code for the same CDR3. The chain uses TRBV29-1 and TRBJ2-7; 12 bases are shared with TRBD2. There are 13 residues in the CDR3. V trimming: 6 bases; J trimming: 0 bases; junction bases outside the gene matches: 0. Germline CDR1 SQVTM, CDR2 ANQGSEA. The chain's CDR3 is CSVTSGSSYEQYF. The CDR3 DNA follows: TGCAGCGTGACTAGCGGGAGCTCCTACGAGCAGTACTTC.

This clone showed up just once. The chain carries TRBV6-5 and TRBJ2-1; TRBD1 matches 7 bases. The CDR3 is 15 amino acids. Trimming took 6 bases from V and 1 from J; bases not matched to a gene: 6. Germline lookup yields CDR1 MNHEY and CDR2 SVGAGI. In nucleotides, the CDR3 is TGTGCCAGCAGGAGACAGGGTATATCCTACAATGAGCAGTTCTTC. Its translation is CASRRQGISYNEQFF.

This chain joins TRBV11-2 and TRBJ2-2, with 9 bases matching TRBD1. Trimming at V came to 3 bases and at J to 7 bases, leaving 3 bases not matched to a gene. The CDR3 is made up of 14 amino acids. Germline lookup yields CDR1 SGHAT and CDR2 FQNNGV. The CDR3 region has the DNA TGTGCCAGCAGCTTCCGACAGGGGGTCGGGGAGCTGTTTTTT. Amino acid sequence: CASSFRQGVGELFF. Together with reference TRBV11-2 and TRBJ2-2, the CDR3 gives the full variable domain: EAGVAQSPRYKIIEKRQSVAFWCNPISGHATLYWYQQILGQGPKLLIQFQNNGVVDDSQLPKDRFSAERLKGVDSTLKIQPAKLEDSAVYLCASSFRQGVGELFFGEGSRLTVL.

With respect to this clone: Within the sample, other DNA sequences also encode this same CDR3. The CDR3 loop is CASSPGLAGDNEQFF. The CDR3 coding sequence is TGTGCCAGCTCACCAGGGCTAGCGGGAGACAATGAGCAGTTCTTC. The chain is built from TRBV18 and TRBJ2-1; 10 bases map to TRBD2. The CDR3 sequence is 15 residues long. The germline gives CDR1 KGHSH, CDR2 LQKENI. The J segment lost 5 bases and the V segment lost 2 bases, leaving 3 bases of the junction unmatched.

The chain has TRBV6-5 and TRBJ2-7; 8 nucleotides agree with TRBD2. Germline-derived CDR1 and CDR2 are MNHEY and SVGAGI. This CDR3 is 15 amino acids long. V lost 3 bases and J lost 5; bases outside the gene matches: 9. CDR3 in amino acids: CASSYREGGYHEQYF. CDR3 nucleotides: TGTGCCAGCAGTTATCGGGAGGGGGGTTACCACGAGCAGTACTTC.

The genes are TRBV7-2 and TRBJ1-3, with D perhaps matching TRBD1 (5 bases). The germline V gene encodes CDR1 SGHTA and CDR2 FQGNSA. The V end lost 8 bases, the J end lost 0 bases, and 14 bases lay between the germline ends. The CDR3 spans 15 residues. The chain's CDR3 is CASALFGGSGNTIYF. CDR3 DNA: TGTGCCAGCGCCCTATTCGGGGGCTCTGGAAACACCATATATTTT. The variable domain in full, with the rest retrieved from reference TRBV7-2 and TRBJ1-3, is GAGVSQSPSNKVTEKGKDVELRCDPISGHTALYWYRQSLGQGLEFLIYFQGNSAPDKSGLPSDRFSAERTGGSVSTLTIQRTQQEDSAVYLCASALFGGSGNTIYFGEGSWLTVV.

The rearrangement joins TRBV2 to TRBJ1-2; D not resolved. Germline CDR1 reads SNHLY; CDR2 reads FYNNEI. The V gene lost 7 bases and the J gene lost 8 bases, with 11 bases spanning the gap. The CDR3 is made up of 11 amino acids. The CDR3 coding sequence is TGTGCCAGCACCGGGGATCTGGGCTACACCTTC. This codes for CASTGDLGYTF.

The chain has TRBV25-1 and TRBJ2-3; D not resolved. V was clipped by 5 bases and J by 2 bases, with 8 bases between them. CDR1 is MGHDK and CDR2 is SYGVNS in the germline V gene. The CDR3 is 13 residues long. The CDR3 nucleotides read TGTGCCAGCAGTCCCCTTAACACAGATACGCAGTATTTT. Translated, it gives CASSPLNTDTQYF.